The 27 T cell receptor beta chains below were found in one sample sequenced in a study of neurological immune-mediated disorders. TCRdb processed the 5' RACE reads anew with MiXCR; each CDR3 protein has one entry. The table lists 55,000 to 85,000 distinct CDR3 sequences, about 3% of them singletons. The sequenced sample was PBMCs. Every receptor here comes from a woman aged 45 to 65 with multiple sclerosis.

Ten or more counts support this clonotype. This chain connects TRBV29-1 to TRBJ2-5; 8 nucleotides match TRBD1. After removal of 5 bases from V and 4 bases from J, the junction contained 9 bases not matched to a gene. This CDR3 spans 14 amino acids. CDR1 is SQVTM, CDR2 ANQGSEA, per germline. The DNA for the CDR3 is TGCAGCGTTTCTCCAGGGGGCTGGGGAGAGACCCAGTACTTC. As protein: CSVSPGGWGETQYF.

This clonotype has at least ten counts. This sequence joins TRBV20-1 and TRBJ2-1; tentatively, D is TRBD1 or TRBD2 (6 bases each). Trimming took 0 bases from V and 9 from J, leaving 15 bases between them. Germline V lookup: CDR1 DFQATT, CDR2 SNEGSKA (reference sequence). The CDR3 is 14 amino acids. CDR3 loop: CSAREGGLTIEQFF. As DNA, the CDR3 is TGCAGTGCTAGAGAGGGGGGCCTAACGATTGAGCAGTTCTTC.

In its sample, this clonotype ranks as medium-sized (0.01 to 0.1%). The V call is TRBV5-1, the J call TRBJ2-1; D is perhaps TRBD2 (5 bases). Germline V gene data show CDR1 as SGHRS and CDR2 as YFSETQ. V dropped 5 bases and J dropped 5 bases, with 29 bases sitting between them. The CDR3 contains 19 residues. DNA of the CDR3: TGCGCCAGCAGGCCGTTTGTTCTGACTACGGTGAGGGTGAACAATGAGCAGTTCTTC. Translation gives CASRPFVLTTVRVNNEQFF.

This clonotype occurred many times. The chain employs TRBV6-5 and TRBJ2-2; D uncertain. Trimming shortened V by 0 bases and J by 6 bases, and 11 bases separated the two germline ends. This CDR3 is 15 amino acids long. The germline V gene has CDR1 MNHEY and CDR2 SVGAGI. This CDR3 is CASSYSNSISGELFF. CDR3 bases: TGTGCCAGCAGTTACTCCAACAGTATCTCCGGGGAGCTGTTTTTT.

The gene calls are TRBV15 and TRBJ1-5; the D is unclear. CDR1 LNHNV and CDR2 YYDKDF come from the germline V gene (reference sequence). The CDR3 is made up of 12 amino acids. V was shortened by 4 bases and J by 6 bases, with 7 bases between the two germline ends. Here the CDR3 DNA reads TGTGCCACCAGCACCAGCGGTCAGCCCCAGCATTTT. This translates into CATSTSGQPQHF.

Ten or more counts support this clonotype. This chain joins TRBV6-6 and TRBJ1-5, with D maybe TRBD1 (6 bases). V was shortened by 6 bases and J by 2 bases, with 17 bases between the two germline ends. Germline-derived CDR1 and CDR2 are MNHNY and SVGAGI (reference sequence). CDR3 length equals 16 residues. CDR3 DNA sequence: TGTGCCAGCAGGGGGGATAACAGGGTTGGCAATCAGCCCCAGCATTTT. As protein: CASRGDNRVGNQPQHF.

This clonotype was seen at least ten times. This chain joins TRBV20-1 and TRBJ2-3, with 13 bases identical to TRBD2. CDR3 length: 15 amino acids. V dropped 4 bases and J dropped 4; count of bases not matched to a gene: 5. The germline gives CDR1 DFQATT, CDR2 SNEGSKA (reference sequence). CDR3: CSAKPTSGGPDTQYF. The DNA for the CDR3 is TGCAGTGCTAAACCGACTAGCGGGGGGCCAGATACGCAGTATTTT.

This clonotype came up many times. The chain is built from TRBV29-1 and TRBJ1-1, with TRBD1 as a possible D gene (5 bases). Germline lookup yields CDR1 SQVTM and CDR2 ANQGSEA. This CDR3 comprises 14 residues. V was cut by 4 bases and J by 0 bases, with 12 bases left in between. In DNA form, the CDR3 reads TGCAGCGTTGTTAGGGGCGTGATGAACACTGAAGCTTTCTTT. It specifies CSVVRGVMNTEAFF.

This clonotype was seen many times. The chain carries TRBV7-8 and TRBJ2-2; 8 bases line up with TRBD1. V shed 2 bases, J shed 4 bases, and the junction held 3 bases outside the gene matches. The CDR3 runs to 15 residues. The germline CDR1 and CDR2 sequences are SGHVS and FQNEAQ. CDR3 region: CASSLQGAVTGELFF. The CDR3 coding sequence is TGTGCCAGCAGCTTACAGGGGGCGGTCACCGGGGAGCTGTTTTTT.

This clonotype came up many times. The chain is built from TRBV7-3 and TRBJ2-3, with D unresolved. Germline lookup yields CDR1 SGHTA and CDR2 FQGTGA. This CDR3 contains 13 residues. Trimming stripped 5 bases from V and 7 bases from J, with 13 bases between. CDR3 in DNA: TGTGCCAGCAGCCCCGGCCGATCAAATACGCAGTATTTT. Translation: CASSPGRSNTQYF.

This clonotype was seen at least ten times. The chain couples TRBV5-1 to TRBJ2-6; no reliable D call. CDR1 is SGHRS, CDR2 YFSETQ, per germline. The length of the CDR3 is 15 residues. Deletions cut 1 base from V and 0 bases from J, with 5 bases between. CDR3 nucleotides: TGCGCCAGCAGCTTGATCGGCTCTGGGGCCAACGTCCTGACTTTC. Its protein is CASSLIGSGANVLTF.

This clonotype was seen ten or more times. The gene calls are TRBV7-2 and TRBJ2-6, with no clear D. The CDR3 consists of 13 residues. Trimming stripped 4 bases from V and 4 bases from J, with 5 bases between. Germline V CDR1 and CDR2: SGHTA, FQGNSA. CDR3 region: CASSSQGANVLTF. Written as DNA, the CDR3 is TGTGCCAGCAGCTCCCAGGGGGCCAACGTCCTGACTTTC. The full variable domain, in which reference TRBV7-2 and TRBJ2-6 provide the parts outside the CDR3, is GAGVSQSPSNKVTEKGKDVELRCDPISGHTALYWYRQSLGQGLEFLIYFQGNSAPDKSGLPSDRFSAERTGGSVSTLTIQRTQQEDSAVYLCASSSQGANVLTFGAGSRLTVL.

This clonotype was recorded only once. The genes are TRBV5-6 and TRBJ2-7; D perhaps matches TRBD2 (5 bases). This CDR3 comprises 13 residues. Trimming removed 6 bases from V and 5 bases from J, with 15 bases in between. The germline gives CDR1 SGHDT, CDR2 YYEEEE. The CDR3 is CASTRGSGNEQYF. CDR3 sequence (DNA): TGTGCCAGCACTCGGGGATCGGGTAACGAGCAGTACTTC.

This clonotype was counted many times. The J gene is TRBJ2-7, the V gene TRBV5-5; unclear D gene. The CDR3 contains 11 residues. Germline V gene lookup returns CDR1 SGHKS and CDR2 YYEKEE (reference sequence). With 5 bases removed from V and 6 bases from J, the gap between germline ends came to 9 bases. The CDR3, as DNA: TGTGCCAGCAGTCCTAGGTCCGAGCAGTACGTC. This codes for CASSPRSEQYV.

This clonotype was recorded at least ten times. As DNA, the CDR3 is TGCAGCGTTGGCGGGGGTTCAGATACGCAGTATTTT. Protein sequence: CSVGGGSDTQYF. The gene calls are TRBV29-1 and TRBJ2-3; 7 bases are a match to TRBD2. The CDR3 totals 12 residues. The J segment lost 4 bases and the V segment lost 4 bases, leaving 2 bases of the junction unmatched. Germline CDR1 reads SQVTM; CDR2 reads ANQGSEA.

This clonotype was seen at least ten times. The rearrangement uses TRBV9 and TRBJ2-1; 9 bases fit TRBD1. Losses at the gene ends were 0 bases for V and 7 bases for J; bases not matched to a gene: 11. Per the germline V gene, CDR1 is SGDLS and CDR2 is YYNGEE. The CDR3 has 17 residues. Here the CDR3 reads CASSVVSGTGYGNEQFF. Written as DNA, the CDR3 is TGTGCCAGCAGCGTAGTCTCTGGGACAGGGTATGGAAATGAGCAGTTCTTC.

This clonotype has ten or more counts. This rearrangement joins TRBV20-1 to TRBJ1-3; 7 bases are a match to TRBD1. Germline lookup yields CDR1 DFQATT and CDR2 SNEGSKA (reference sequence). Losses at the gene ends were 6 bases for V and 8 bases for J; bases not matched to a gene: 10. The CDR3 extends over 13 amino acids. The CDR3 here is CSADRGLGDTIYF. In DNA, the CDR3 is TGCAGTGCAGATAGGGGGCTGGGGGACACCATATATTTT.

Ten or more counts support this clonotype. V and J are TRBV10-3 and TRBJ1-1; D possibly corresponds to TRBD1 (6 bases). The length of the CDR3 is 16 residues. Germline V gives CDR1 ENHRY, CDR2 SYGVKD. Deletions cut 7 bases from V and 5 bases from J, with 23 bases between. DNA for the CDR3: TGTGCCATCACCGACAGGTCCCCCTCCGTTAGGACTGAAGCTTTCTTT. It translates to CAITDRSPSVRTEAFF.

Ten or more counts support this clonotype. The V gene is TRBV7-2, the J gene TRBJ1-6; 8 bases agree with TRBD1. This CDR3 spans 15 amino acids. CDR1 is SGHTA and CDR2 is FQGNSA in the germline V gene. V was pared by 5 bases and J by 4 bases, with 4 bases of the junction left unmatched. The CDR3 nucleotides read TGTGCCAGCAGCGGAACAGGGGGTTATAATTCACCCCTCCACTTT. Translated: CASSGTGGYNSPLHF.

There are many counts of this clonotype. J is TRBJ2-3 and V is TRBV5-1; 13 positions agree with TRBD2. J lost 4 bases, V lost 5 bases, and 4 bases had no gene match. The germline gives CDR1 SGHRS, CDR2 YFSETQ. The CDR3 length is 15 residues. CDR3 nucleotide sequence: TGCGCCAGCAGTACTAGCGGGAGGGCCCCAGATACGCAGTATTTT. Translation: CASSTSGRAPDTQYF.

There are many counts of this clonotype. The CDR3 is CASSSSTGHYGYTF. The CDR3 DNA is TGTGCCAGCTCCTCTTCTACAGGACACTATGGCTACACCTTC. The chain has TRBV7-6 and TRBJ1-2; possible D gene TRBD1, 5 bases. Germline V gene data show CDR1 as SGHVS and CDR2 as FNYEAQ. The CDR3 consists of 14 residues. Trimming took off 8 bases at V and 3 bases at J, with 16 bases between the two ends.

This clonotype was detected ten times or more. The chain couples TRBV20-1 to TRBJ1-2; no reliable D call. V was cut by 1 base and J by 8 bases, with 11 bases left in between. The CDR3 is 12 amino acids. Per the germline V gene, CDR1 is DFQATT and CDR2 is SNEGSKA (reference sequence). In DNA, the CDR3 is TGCAGTGCTAGAGCCTTCCCTCAGGGCTACACCTTC. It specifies CSARAFPQGYTF.

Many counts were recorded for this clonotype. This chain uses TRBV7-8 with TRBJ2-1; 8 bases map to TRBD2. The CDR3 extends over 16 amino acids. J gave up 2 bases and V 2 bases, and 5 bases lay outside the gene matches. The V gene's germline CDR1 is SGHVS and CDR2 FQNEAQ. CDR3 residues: CASSLTSGATYNEQFF. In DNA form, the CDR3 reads TGTGCCAGCAGCTTAACTAGCGGAGCCACCTACAATGAGCAGTTCTTC.

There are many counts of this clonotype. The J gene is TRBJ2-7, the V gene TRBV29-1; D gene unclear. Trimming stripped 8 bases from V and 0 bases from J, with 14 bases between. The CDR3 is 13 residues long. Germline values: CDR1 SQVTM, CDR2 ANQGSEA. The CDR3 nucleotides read TGCAGCATCCTCTCAGGAGACTCCTACGAGCAGTACTTC. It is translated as CSILSGDSYEQYF.

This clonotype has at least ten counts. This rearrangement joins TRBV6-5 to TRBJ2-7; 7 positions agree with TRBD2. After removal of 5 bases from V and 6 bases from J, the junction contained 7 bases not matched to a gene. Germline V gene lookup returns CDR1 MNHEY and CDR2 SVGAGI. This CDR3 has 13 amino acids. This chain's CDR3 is CASSNPGGGEQYF. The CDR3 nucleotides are TGTGCCAGCAGTAACCCTGGGGGGGGCGAGCAGTACTTC.

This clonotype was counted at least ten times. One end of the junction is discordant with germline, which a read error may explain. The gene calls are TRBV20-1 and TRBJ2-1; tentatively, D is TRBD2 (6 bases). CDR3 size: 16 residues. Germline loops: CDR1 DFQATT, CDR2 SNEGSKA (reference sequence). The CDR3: CSARDVREWSYNEQFF. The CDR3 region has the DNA TGCAGTGCTCGAGACGTTCGGGAGTGGTCCTACAATGAGCAGTTCTTC.

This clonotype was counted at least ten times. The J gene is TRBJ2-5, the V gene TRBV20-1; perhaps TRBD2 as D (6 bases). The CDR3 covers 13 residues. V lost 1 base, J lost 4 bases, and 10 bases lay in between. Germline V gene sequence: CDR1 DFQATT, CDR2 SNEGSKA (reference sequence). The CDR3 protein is CSARGWGVETQYF. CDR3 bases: TGCAGTGCTAGAGGTTGGGGGGTAGAGACCCAGTACTTC.